A single sample gave rise to the 23 T cell receptor beta chains below, sequenced in a study of tumor-infiltrating lymphocytes in oesophageal squamous cell carcinoma. MiXCR, applied by TCRdb to the PCR reads, yields one record per CDR3 protein. The sample has approximately 20,000 distinct CDR3 sequences; roughly two fifths are singletons. The specimen was esophageal tumor tissue. Receptors originate from a male donor with esophageal squamous cell carcinoma.

At least ten counts were recorded for this clonotype. The gene calls are TRBV4-1 and TRBJ2-1; TRBD1 might be the D (7 bases). The germline V gene has CDR1 MGHRA and CDR2 YSYEKL. Trimming left V 3 bases short and J 3 bases short, with 15 bases between. The CDR3 is made up of 16 amino acids. For the CDR3, the DNA is TGCGCCAGCAGCCAGGACTTGCAGGGGGGCTACAATGAGCAGTTCTTC. Amino acids: CASSQDLQGGYNEQFF.

This clonotype is classed as medium-sized. The chain couples TRBV24-1 to TRBJ2-3; 13 positions agree with TRBD2. Germline assignment: CDR1 KGHDR and CDR2 SFDVKD. The V and J ends lost 3 bases and 0 bases, in that order; junction bases with no gene match: 14. This CDR3 contains 21 residues. The CDR3, as DNA: TGTGCCACCAGTGATCCCCGGACAGGGGTGGGACTAGCGGGGAGCACAGATACGCAGTATTTT. Its translation is CATSDPRTGVGLAGSTDTQYF.

The sample holds a few counts of this clonotype. The rearrangement uses TRBV2 and TRBJ1-1; TRBD1 might be the D (5 bases). The CDR3 length is 14 residues. Trimming removed 0 bases from V and 6 bases from J, with 11 bases in between. Germline V CDR1 and CDR2: SNHLY, FYNNEI. The CDR3 sequence: CASSEAVMGAEAFF. CDR3 nucleotides: TGTGCCAGCAGTGAAGCGGTGATGGGGGCTGAAGCTTTCTTT.

Comments on this clonotype: No DNA is shown, since the ends of the CDR3 on it are uncertain; the CDR3 is the one TCRdb lists. This chain joins TRBV7-6 and TRBJ2-6; TRBD1, the D gene given by the table, was not confirmed from the DNA. With termini counted, the CDR3 has 17 amino acids. In germline, CDR1 is SGHVS, CDR2 FNYEAQ. CDR3 in amino acids: CASSLQDREALRAVLRF.

The table lists this clonotype with many counts. A junction end diverges from the germline sequence, so it may reflect a read error. V gene TRBV6-1 combines with J gene TRBJ2-4, with 9 bases lining up with TRBD1. Germline CDR1 and CDR2: MNHNS and SASEGT. CDR3 length: 15 amino acids. The CDR3 DNA reads TGTGCCAGCAGCCCCCGGACAGGGGTTGGTTCACCCCTCCACTTC. Protein sequence: CASSPRTGVGSPLHF.

Points on this clonotype: The conserved closing phenylalanine or tryptophan is absent in this CDR3, likely reflecting a read error. The DNA is omitted, as the CDR3 cannot be located on it reliably, and the CDR3 follows TCRdb's listing. This chain links TRBV27 with TRBJ2-1; TRBD2 was called by the table and not checked on the DNA. Both ends counted, the CDR3 spans 11 residues. Germline-derived CDR1 and CDR2 are MNHEY and SMNVEV (reference sequence). CDR3 amino acids: CASSLVRTSDS.

The table lists this clonotype with a few counts. The CDR3 carries no conserved terminal phenylalanine or tryptophan, so it likely arises from a read error. It is unclear where the CDR3 begins or ends on the DNA, so no DNA is shown, and the CDR3 is as TCRdb lists it. This CDR3 is CASSYSMVLDP. The V gene is TRBV6-2 or TRBV6-3, the J gene TRBJ2-6. From germline, CDR1 is MNHEY and CDR2 SVGEGT. The CDR3 is 11 amino acids long, termini counted.

Remarks on this clonotype: A single base separates this from a much larger clone, so it may be a read error. The chain uses TRBV7-3 and TRBJ2-1, with TRBD2 matching 10 bases. The tail of the sequence fits TRBJ2-7 better, so the J call may be wrong. CDR3 size: 17 residues. CDR1 is SGHTA and CDR2 is FQGTGA in the germline V gene. The CDR3 sequence: CASSLWVSGGSYNEQYF. For the CDR3, the DNA is TGTGCCAGCAGCTTATGGGTTAGCGGGGGGTCGTACAATGAGCAGTACTTC.

This clonotype has ten or more counts. The CDR3 coding sequence is TGTGCCAGCAGCCCCCGCGGGCAGGTCGAAGCTTTCTTT. Encoded protein: CASSPRGQVEAFF. This chain links TRBV28 with TRBJ1-1; D remains unclear. Trimming shortened V by 6 bases and J by 8 bases, and 16 bases separated the two germline ends. The CDR3 contains 13 residues. Germline V lookup: CDR1 MDHEN, CDR2 SYDVKM.

This clonotype was observed once. The chain employs TRBV7-9 and TRBJ2-5, with 8 nucleotides matching TRBD2. With the DNA end fitting TRBJ2-1 better, the J assignment may be wrong. The CDR3 is 14 residues long. The V gene's germline CDR1 is SEHNR and CDR2 FQNEAQ (reference sequence). In DNA, the CDR3 is TGTGCCAGCAGCCCCAGGACTAGCTTGAATGAGCAGTTCTTC. Protein product: CASSPRTSLNEQFF.

Sample share makes this clonotype medium-sized. The V and J genes are TRBV7-8 and TRBJ2-7; D is uncertain. Germline CDR1 is SGHVS and CDR2 is FQNEAQ. The germline V and J ends were trimmed by 1 base and 0 bases, with 10 bases remaining between them. This CDR3 region has 15 residues. CDR3 DNA: TGTGCCAGCAGCTTAGAGGCAGTATTCTCCTACGAGCAGTACTTC. This sequence encodes CASSLEAVFSYEQYF.

This clonotype was observed many times. The V and J genes are TRBV24-1 and TRBJ2-3, with TRBD2 identical over 7 bases. CDR3 length: 15 amino acids. Germline V lookup: CDR1 KGHDR, CDR2 SFDVKD. V shed 4 bases and J 0 bases; nucleotides not matched to a gene: 3. The CDR3 DNA is TGTGCCACCAGTGAGACGGGGGGAAGCACAGATACGCAGTATTTT. Amino acid sequence: CATSETGGSTDTQYF.

This clonotype has a handful of counts. The gene calls are TRBV5-4 and TRBJ2-7; 11 bases map to TRBD2. V shed 5 bases and J 6 bases; nucleotides not matched to a gene: 13. The CDR3 is 16 amino acids. Germline V gene data show CDR1 as SGHNT and CDR2 as YYREEE (reference sequence). The CDR3 DNA reads as TGTGCCAGCAGTTCTGCTACTAGCGGGAGAGTAAGCGAGCAGTACTTC. This codes for CASSSATSGRVSEQYF.

At least ten counts were recorded for this clonotype. The genes are TRBV19 and TRBJ2-1, with 12 bases lining up with TRBD2. There are 15 residues in the CDR3. CDR1 and CDR2 (germline): LNHDA, SQIVND (reference sequence). The V and J ends lost 8 bases and 8 bases, in that order; junction bases with no gene match: 10. CDR3 DNA sequence: TGTGCCAGTCTTCGGACTAGCGGGATTTACGATGAGCAGTTCTTC. It encodes CASLRTSGIYDEQFF.

By share of the sample, this clonotype is medium-sized (0.01 to 0.1%). This chain joins TRBV7-6 and TRBJ1-5, with D possibly matching TRBD1 (6 bases). V was cut by 5 bases and J by 3 bases, with 17 bases left in between. The CDR3 is 16 residues long. Germline CDR1 SGHVS, CDR2 FNYEAQ. The CDR3 DNA sequence: TGTGCCAGCAGCCCACAACAGGGTTTTGTCAATCAGCCCCAGCATTTT. Protein sequence: CASSPQQGFVNQPQHF. Supplemented by reference TRBV7-6 and TRBJ1-5, the full variable domain reads GAGVSQSPRYKVTKRGQDVALRCDPISGHVSLYWYRQALGQGPEFLTYFNYEAQQDKSGLPNDRFSAERPEGSISTLTIQRTEQRDSAMYRCASSPQQGFVNQPQHFGDGTRLSIL.

About this clonotype itself: The junction departs from germline at one end; a sequencing error may be responsible. V usage is TRBV24-1 and J usage is TRBJ2-3; D gene uncertain. CDR1 and CDR2 (germline): KGHDR, SFDVKD. This CDR3 has 11 residues. The CDR3 DNA reads TGTGCCACCAGTGGGGGATTTTCGCCGTATTTC. Its protein product is CATSGGFSPYF.

This clonotype was recorded at least ten times. This chain uses TRBV11-2 with TRBJ1-4, with D uncertain. Trimming removed 5 bases at V and 12 bases at J, with 13 bases between. Germline values: CDR1 SGHAT, CDR2 FQNNGV. The CDR3 totals 12 residues. CDR3 region: CASSQSSGELFF. CDR3 nucleotides: TGTGCCAGCAGCCAATCATCCGGGGAACTGTTTTTT.

Only a few counts were recorded for this clonotype. J is TRBJ2-1 and V is TRBV7-9, with D perhaps TRBD2 (6 bases). TRBJ2-7 explains the end of the DNA better; the J call may be wrong. This CDR3 has 14 amino acids. Looked up from germline, CDR1 is SEHNR and CDR2 is FQNEAQ (reference sequence). CDR3 coding DNA: TGTGCCAGCAGCTCCCGGGAGCGCTCCTACGAGCAGTACTTC. This translates into CASSSRERSYEQYF.

The chain is built from TRBV29-1 and TRBJ1-1; D gene uncertain. Trimming took off 7 bases at V and 9 bases at J, with 15 bases between the two ends. The CDR3 is 11 residues long. Germline V gives CDR1 SQVTM, CDR2 ANQGSEA. The CDR3 spells CSAQEDGKAFF. The CDR3 DNA reads as TGCAGCGCACAAGAGGACGGGAAAGCTTTCTTT.

This clonotype rates as medium-sized. The gene calls are TRBV7-3 and TRBJ2-2; 8 positions agree with TRBD2. Germline CDR1 and CDR2: SGHTA and FQGTGA. The V and J ends lost 1 base and 3 bases, in that order; junction bases with no gene match: 10. The CDR3 has 18 residues. The CDR3: CASSLRPPAGGHTGELFF. In nucleotides, the CDR3 is TGTGCCAGCAGCTTAAGGCCTCCGGCGGGGGGACACACCGGGGAGCTGTTTTTT. Drawing the rest from reference TRBV7-3 and TRBJ2-2, the complete variable domain is GAGVSQTPSNKVTEKGKYVELRCDPISGHTALYWYRQSLGQGPEFLIYFQGTGAADDSGLPNDRFFAVRPEGSVSTLKIQRTERGDSAVYLCASSLRPPAGGHTGELFFGEGSRLTVL.

This clonotype was seen a few times. A read error may explain this, as a much larger clone is one base away. The CDR3 region is CASSPLTPGMAGELYF. As DNA, the CDR3 is TGTGCTAGCAGCCCCCTGACGCCAGGGATGGCCGGGGAGCTGTATTTT. J is TRBJ2-3 and V is TRBV7-6; D assignment may be TRBD1 or TRBD2 (5 bases each). CDR1 SGHVS and CDR2 FNYEAQ come from the germline V gene. CDR3 length: 16 amino acids.

The chain's CDR3 is CASSLEGLAGGPVTDTQYF. The DNA for the CDR3 is TGCGCCAGCAGCTTGGAGGGACTAGCGGGAGGGCCCGTCACAGATACGCAGTATTTT. The chain carries TRBV5-1 and TRBJ2-3; 16 nucleotides match TRBD2. Germline values: CDR1 SGHRS, CDR2 YFSETQ. J was trimmed by 2 bases and V by 0 bases; bases with no gene match: 6. The length of the CDR3 is 19 residues. Full variable domain (missing parts from reference TRBV5-1 and TRBJ2-3): KAGVTQTPRYLIKTRGQQVTLSCSPISGHRSVSWYQQTPGQGLQFLFEYFSETQRNKGNFPGRFSGRQFSNSRSEMNVSTLELGDSALYLCASSLEGLAGGPVTDTQYFGPGTRLTVL.

This clonotype has a single count. The chain carries TRBV7-2 and TRBJ2-1; D is unclear. The germline gives CDR1 SGHTA, CDR2 FQGNSA. Deletions cut 5 bases from V and 7 bases from J, with 15 bases between. The CDR3 consists of 14 residues. CDR3 in amino acids: CASSAWKGINEQFF. The CDR3 DNA sequence: TGTGCCAGCAGCGCATGGAAAGGGATTAATGAGCAGTTCTTC.